The 27 T cell receptor beta chains below were found in one sample sequenced in a study of blood T cell repertoires in COVID-19 (dated by TCRdb to the early 2020s). The library was generated by the immunoSEQ multiplex PCR assay. This is the immuneACCESS table as TCRdb keeps it, with only in-frame sequences that have V and J called. A part of the clones is gone; compared with another copy, unresolved V genes explain less than half, and the rest is unexplained. This sample has over 65,000 clones in its table, and about 90% of those were observed once. 0.85% to 1.3% of the sample lies in the top ten. The source material was peripheral blood. These receptors were collected from a human donor in a cohort sampled during active COVID-19.

The chain is built from TRBV28 and TRBJ2-1; 7 positions agree with TRBD2. The CDR3 totals 15 residues. The ends lost 1 base at V and 7 bases at J; junction bases unmatched: 7. Germline V gene data show CDR1 as MDHEN and CDR2 as SYDVKM. The CDR3 nucleotides are TGTGCCAGCAGTTTATACGGCGGGAGCCCGAATGAGCAGTTCTTC. This codes for CASSLYGGSPNEQFF.

The V and J genes are TRBV28 and TRBJ1-2; perhaps TRBD1 as D (5 bases). V lost 3 bases to trimming and J lost 0 bases, with 14 bases between them. Germline V CDR1 and CDR2: MDHEN, SYDVKM. This CDR3 comprises 16 residues. This CDR3 is CASSFRQGWANYGYTF. CDR3 nucleotide sequence: TGTGCCAGCAGTTTCCGGCAGGGTTGGGCTAACTATGGCTACACCTTC.

This clone has only one observation. The chain recombines TRBV28 with TRBJ1-1; possible D gene TRBD1, 5 bases. There are 12 residues in the CDR3. The germline gives CDR1 MDHEN, CDR2 SYDVKM. The germline V and J ends were trimmed by 7 bases and 7 bases, with 13 bases remaining between them. CDR3 sequence: CASTGRGHEAFF. The CDR3 DNA is TGTGCCAGCACCGGAAGGGGTCATGAAGCTTTCTTT. Complete variable domain (other parts from reference TRBV28 and TRBJ1-1): DVKVTQSSRYLVKRTGEKVFLECVQDMDHENMFWYRQDPGLGLRLIYFSYDVKMKEKGDIPEGYSVSREKKERFSLILESASTNQTSMYLCASTGRGHEAFFGQGTRLTVV.

This chain links TRBV21-1 with TRBJ2-7; TRBD2, the D gene given by the table, was not confirmed from the DNA. TRBV21-1 is given as a pseudogene. The length of the CDR3 is 14 residues. CDR3 in amino acids: CASLTSGTSYEQYF. The DNA for the CDR3 is TGTGCCAGCCTTACTAGCGGGACCTCCTACGAGCAGTACTTC.

This rearrangement joins TRBV6-5 to TRBJ2-2; 7 bases are shared with TRBD2. The CDR3 runs to 13 residues. Germline V gene sequence: CDR1 MNHEY, CDR2 SVGAGI. With 5 bases clipped from V and 7 bases from J, the junction kept 4 bases outside the gene matches. The CDR3 loop is CASSRGDGGELFF. The CDR3 coding sequence is TGTGCCAGCAGTCGGGGGGACGGCGGGGAGCTGTTTTTT.

The DNA for the CDR3 is TGTGCCACCTCCCGGACTAAGAACACCGGGGAGCTGTTTTTT. It specifies CATSRTKNTGELFF. The V call is TRBV27, the J call TRBJ2-2; TRBD2 might be the D (6 bases). V was trimmed by 10 bases and J by 1 base, leaving 13 bases between them. This CDR3 has 14 residues. The germline V gene has CDR1 MNHEY and CDR2 SMNVEV (reference sequence).

This chain links TRBV19 with TRBJ2-3; unclear D gene. From germline, CDR1 is LNHDA and CDR2 SQIVND (reference sequence). This CDR3 has 14 amino acids. V lost 8 bases and J lost 6, with 18 bases in between. The CDR3 loop reads CASRRSFPWDTQYF. The CDR3 DNA is TGTGCCAGTCGCAGATCCTTCCCCTGGGATACGCAGTATTTT.

The V gene is TRBV3-1 (or the pseudogene TRBV3-2), the J gene TRBJ2-1; 8 bases fit TRBD2. The germline V gene has CDR1 LGHDT and CDR2 YNNKEL (reference sequence). The CDR3 runs to 16 residues. Unmatched junction bases numbered 7, after V lost 4 bases and J lost 2 bases. The chain's CDR3 is CASSPHTSGAYNEQFF. Here the CDR3 DNA reads TGTGCCAGCAGCCCCCACACTAGCGGCGCCTACAATGAGCAGTTCTTC.

This clone was seen more than once but under ten times. The chain carries TRBV28 and TRBJ1-4; D possibly corresponds to TRBD1 (5 bases). V was clipped by 2 bases and J by 7 bases, with 14 bases between them. CDR1 is MDHEN and CDR2 is SYDVKM in the germline V gene. The length of the CDR3 is 15 residues. CDR3 region: CASSLPQGLREKLFF. Here the CDR3 DNA reads TGTGCCAGCAGTTTACCCCAGGGTCTACGTGAAAAACTGTTTTTT. Combining the CDR3 with reference TRBV28 and TRBJ1-4 gives the whole variable domain DVKVTQSSRYLVKRTGEKVFLECVQDMDHENMFWYRQDPGLGLRLIYFSYDVKMKEKGDIPEGYSVSREKKERFSLILESASTNQTSMYLCASSLPQGLREKLFFGSGTQLSVL.

The chain's CDR3 is CASSPRTDYGYTF. CDR3 DNA sequence: TGTGCCAGCAGCCCCCGGACAGATTATGGCTACACCTTC. This sequence joins TRBV7-9 and TRBJ1-2; tentatively, D is TRBD1 (6 bases). The CDR3 contains 13 residues. The ends were cut back, 5 bases at V and 5 bases at J, with 12 bases in the middle. Germline V lookup: CDR1 SEHNR, CDR2 FQNEAQ (reference sequence).

This chain connects TRBV20-1 to TRBJ2-7; D possibly corresponds to TRBD2 (5 bases). The germline V gene encodes CDR1 DFQATT and CDR2 SNEGSKA (reference sequence). V was pared by 3 bases and J by 4 bases, with 7 bases between. This CDR3 is 11 amino acids long. CDR3 in DNA: TGCAGTGCTAGTATAGCGTACGAGCAGTACTTC. It translates to CSASIAYEQYF.

The chain joins TRBV24-1 to TRBJ1-5; no clear D. This CDR3 region has 17 residues. V was shortened by 2 bases and J by 7 bases, with 20 bases between the two germline ends. Germline V lookup: CDR1 KGHDR, CDR2 SFDVKD. CDR3 nucleotides: TGTGCCACCAGTGATTCCCTGGTTTCGGATCGGGAACAGCCCCAGCATTTT. It codes for CATSDSLVSDREQPQHF.

The chain couples TRBV5-5 to TRBJ2-7, with D perhaps matching TRBD1 (5 bases). Germline CDR1 reads SGHKS; CDR2 reads YYEKEE (reference sequence). Trimming took off 3 bases at V and 2 bases at J, with 9 bases between the two ends. The CDR3 loop spans 13 amino acids. The CDR3 sequence is CASSWTFTYEQYF. CDR3 in DNA: TGTGCCAGCAGCTGGACATTTACCTACGAGCAGTACTTC.

This rearrangement joins TRBV30 to TRBJ1-5; 8 bases line up with TRBD1. This CDR3 is built from 14 residues. In germline, CDR1 is GTSNPN, CDR2 SVGIG (reference sequence). The trim removed 4 bases at V and 3 bases at J, leaving 5 bases unmatched. This CDR3 reads CAWNRGVDNQPQHF. In DNA form, the CDR3 reads TGTGCCTGGAACAGGGGGGTGGACAATCAGCCCCAGCATTTT.

This clone was seen a few times. CDR3 in DNA: TGCAGCGCGAGACGGGACAGCTCCTACGAGCAGTACTTC. It is translated as CSARRDSSYEQYF. The chain is built from TRBV29-1 and TRBJ2-7, with 7 positions matching TRBD1. This CDR3 has 13 residues. Germline V gene data show CDR1 as SQVTM and CDR2 as ANQGSEA. J was trimmed by 0 bases and V by 7 bases; bases with no gene match: 6.

The chain carries TRBV27 and TRBJ2-1, with TRBD2 identical over 7 bases. CDR3 size: 16 residues. V trimming: 3 bases; J trimming: 5 bases; junction bases outside the gene matches: 10. Germline V gene lookup returns CDR1 MNHEY and CDR2 SMNVEV (reference sequence). CDR3 in DNA: TGTGCCAGCAGTTTCTTCGGCCTAGCGGCTAACAATGAGCAGTTCTTC. It is translated as CASSFFGLAANNEQFF.

This sequence joins TRBV5-6 and TRBJ2-3, with 7 bases lining up with TRBD1. This CDR3 is built from 12 residues. The V segment lost 3 bases and the J segment 12 bases; nucleotides outside the gene matches: 7. Germline CDR1 SGHDT, CDR2 YYEEEE. CDR3 bases: TGTGCCAGCAGCTATACAGGGGTATTTCAGTATTTT. This translates into CASSYTGVFQYF. The complete variable domain, with remaining parts taken from reference TRBV5-6 and TRBJ2-3, reads DAGVTQSPTHLIKTRGQQVTLRCSPKSGHDTVSWYQQALGQGPQFIFQYYEEEERQRGNFPDRFSGHQFPNYSSELNVNALLLGDSALYLCASSYTGVFQYFGPGTRLTVL.

J is TRBJ2-6 and V is TRBV19; perhaps TRBD1 as D (6 bases). The CDR3 spans 18 residues. V lost 8 bases and J 0 bases, leaving 20 bases between the germline ends. Germline CDR1 and CDR2: LNHDA and SQIVND (reference sequence). The CDR3 loop is CASRWSGGMSSGANVLTF. The CDR3 nucleotides read TGTGCCAGTCGCTGGTCTGGGGGCATGAGCTCTGGGGCCAACGTCCTGACTTTC. Full variable domain (rest looked up from reference TRBV19 and TRBJ2-6): DGGITQSPKYLFRKEGQNVTLSCEQNLNHDAMYWYRQDPGQGLRLIYYSQIVNDFQKGDIAEGYSVSREKKESFPLTVTSAQKNPTAFYLCASRWSGGMSSGANVLTFGAGSRLTVL.

The table lists this clone with a count of one. The V call is TRBV10-2, the J call TRBJ1-2; D uncertain. The CDR3 extends over 13 amino acids. The V end was cut by 5 bases, the J end by 1 base, with 8 bases between. Germline CDR1 and CDR2: WSHSY and SAAADI. The CDR3 protein is CASSLEGNYGYTF. Here the CDR3 DNA reads TGCGCCAGCAGTTTGGAGGGTAACTATGGCTACACCTTC.

The chain combines TRBV3-1 (or the pseudogene TRBV3-2) with TRBJ2-1; 11 bases map to TRBD2. J gave up 7 bases and V 3 bases, and 14 bases lay outside the gene matches. This CDR3 comprises 18 residues. Germline CDR1 LGHDT, CDR2 YNNKEL (reference sequence). The CDR3 region has the DNA TGTGCCAGCAGCCATCCTCTGATAGCGGGAGGGCCAGGGAATGAGCAGTTCTTC. Translated, it gives CASSHPLIAGGPGNEQFF.

The chain joins TRBV3-1 (or the pseudogene TRBV3-2) to TRBJ1-5; D is ambiguous. The germline gives CDR1 LGHDT, CDR2 YNNKEL (reference sequence). The CDR3 contains 15 residues. With 1 base removed from V and 3 bases from J, the gap between germline ends came to 10 bases. The CDR3: CASSQAGISNQPQHF. CDR3 bases: TGTGCCAGCAGCCAAGCCGGGATTTCCAATCAGCCCCAGCATTTT.

The J gene is TRBJ1-5, the V gene TRBV18; the D is unclear. The V end was cut by 2 bases, the J end by 3 bases, with 14 bases between. CDR3 length: 16 residues. Germline lookup yields CDR1 KGHSH and CDR2 LQKENI. CDR3 sequence (DNA): TGTGCCAGCTCACCAGATACGGTAAAATACAATCAGCCCCAGCATTTT. Translated: CASSPDTVKYNQPQHF.

CDR3 sequence reads: CASSLVSQRTGELFF. Here the CDR3 DNA reads TGTGCCAGCAGCTTAGTGTCCCAGCGTACCGGGGAGCTGTTTTTT. This chain uses TRBV11-2 with TRBJ2-2; D is undetermined. V was pared by 1 base and J by 5 bases, with 11 bases between. Germline V gene lookup returns CDR1 SGHAT and CDR2 FQNNGV. The CDR3 extends over 15 amino acids.

CDR3 nucleotide sequence: TGCGCCAGCAGTGAGGGATTGCAGGGGAACAATGAGCAGTTCTTC. As protein: CASSEGLQGNNEQFF. The V call is TRBV10-1, the J call TRBJ2-1; D may be TRBD1 (6 bases). The CDR3 spans 15 residues. Germline CDR1 and CDR2: WNHNN and SYGVQD (reference sequence). V gave up 2 bases and J gave up 5 bases, with 13 bases separating them.

The chain is built from TRBV6-6 and TRBJ1-5, with D possibly being TRBD1 (5 bases). Between the trimmed V and J ends, which lost 4 bases and 4 bases, there was a span of 14 bases. CDR3 length: 15 residues. Germline V gene sequence: CDR1 MNHNY, CDR2 SVGAGI (reference sequence). The CDR3, as DNA: TGTGCCAGCAGTTCCCAGGGTAGAAGGAATCAGCCCCAGCATTTT. Its protein is CASSSQGRRNQPQHF.

The rearrangement links TRBV5-4 to TRBJ2-7, with 13 bases that match TRBD2. From germline, CDR1 is SGHNT and CDR2 YYREEE (reference sequence). The CDR3 covers 15 residues. The ends lost 5 bases at V and 7 bases at J; junction bases unmatched: 9. The CDR3 spells CASRSGLAGVLEQYF. The CDR3 DNA follows: TGTGCCAGCAGAAGCGGACTAGCGGGAGTTCTGGAGCAGTACTTC.

The chain has TRBV29-1 and TRBJ1-3; no definite D call. Trimming shortened V by 7 bases and J by 3 bases, and 13 bases separated the two germline ends. The CDR3 is 13 residues long. Germline CDR1 is SQVTM and CDR2 is ANQGSEA. The CDR3 protein is CSAAYTFGNTIYF. The CDR3 DNA sequence: TGCAGCGCCGCCTATACTTTTGGAAACACCATATATTTT.